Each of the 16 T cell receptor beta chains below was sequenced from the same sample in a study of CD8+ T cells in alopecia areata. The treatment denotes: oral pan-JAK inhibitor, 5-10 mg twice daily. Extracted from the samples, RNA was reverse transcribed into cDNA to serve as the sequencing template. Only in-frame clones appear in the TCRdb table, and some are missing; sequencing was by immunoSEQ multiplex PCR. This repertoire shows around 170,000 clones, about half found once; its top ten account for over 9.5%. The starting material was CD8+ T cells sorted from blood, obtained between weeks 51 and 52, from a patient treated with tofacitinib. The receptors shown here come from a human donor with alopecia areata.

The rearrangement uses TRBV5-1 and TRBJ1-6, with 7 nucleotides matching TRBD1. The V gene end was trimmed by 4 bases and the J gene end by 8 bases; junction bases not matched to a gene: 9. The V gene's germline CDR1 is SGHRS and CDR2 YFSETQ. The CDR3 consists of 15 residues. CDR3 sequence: CASSGKQGDYSPLHF. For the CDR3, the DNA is TGCGCCAGCAGCGGGAAGCAGGGGGACTATTCACCCCTCCACTTT.

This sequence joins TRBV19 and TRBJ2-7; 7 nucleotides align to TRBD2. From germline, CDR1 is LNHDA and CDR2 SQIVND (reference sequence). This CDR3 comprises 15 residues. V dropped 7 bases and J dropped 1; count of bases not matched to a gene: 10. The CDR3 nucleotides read TGTGCCAGTACCCCTGGACTAGACCCTTCCTACGAGCAGTACTTC. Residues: CASTPGLDPSYEQYF.

DNA for the CDR3: TGCGCCAGCAGCCAAACAGAGGGGACAGGGGAGACCCAGTACTTC. It codes for CASSQTEGTGETQYF. V is TRBV4-1 and J is TRBJ2-5, with TRBD1 matching over 9 bases. CDR1 and CDR2 (germline): MGHRA, YSYEKL. CDR3 length: 15 residues. J was trimmed by 5 bases and V by 2 bases; bases with no gene match: 6.

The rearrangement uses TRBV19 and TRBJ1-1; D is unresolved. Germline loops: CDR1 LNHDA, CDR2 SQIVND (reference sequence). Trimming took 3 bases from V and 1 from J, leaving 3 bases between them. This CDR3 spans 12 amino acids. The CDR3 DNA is TGTGCCAGTAGTATGTGGAACACTGAAGCTTTCTTT. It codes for CASSMWNTEAFF.

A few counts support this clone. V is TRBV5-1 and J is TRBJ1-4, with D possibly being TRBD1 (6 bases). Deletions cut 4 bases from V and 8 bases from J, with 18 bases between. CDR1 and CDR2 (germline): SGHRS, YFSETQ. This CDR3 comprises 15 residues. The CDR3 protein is CASSVNRVVGEKLFF. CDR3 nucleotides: TGCGCCAGCAGCGTGAACAGGGTCGTTGGGGAAAAACTGTTTTTT.

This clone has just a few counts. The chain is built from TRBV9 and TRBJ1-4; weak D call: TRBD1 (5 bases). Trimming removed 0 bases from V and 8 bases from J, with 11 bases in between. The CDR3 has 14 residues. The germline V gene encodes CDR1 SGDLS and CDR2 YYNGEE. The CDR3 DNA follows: TGTGCCAGCAGCGTAGGCGGGGGTCGGGAAAAACTGTTTTTT. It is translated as CASSVGGGREKLFF.

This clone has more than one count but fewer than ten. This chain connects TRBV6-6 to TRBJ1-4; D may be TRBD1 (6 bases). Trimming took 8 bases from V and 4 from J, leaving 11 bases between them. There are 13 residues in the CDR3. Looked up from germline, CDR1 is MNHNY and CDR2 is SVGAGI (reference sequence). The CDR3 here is CASLGGNNEKLFF. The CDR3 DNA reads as TGTGCCAGCCTAGGGGGGAATAATGAAAAACTGTTTTTT.

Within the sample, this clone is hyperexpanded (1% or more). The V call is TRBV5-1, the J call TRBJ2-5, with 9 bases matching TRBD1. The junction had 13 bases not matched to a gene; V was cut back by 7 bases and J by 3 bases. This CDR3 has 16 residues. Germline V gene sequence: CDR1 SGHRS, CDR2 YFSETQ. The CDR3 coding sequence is TGCGCCAGCTGCAGGACCGGGACAGGGCGCGAAGAGACCCAGTACTTC. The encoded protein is CASCRTGTGREETQYF.

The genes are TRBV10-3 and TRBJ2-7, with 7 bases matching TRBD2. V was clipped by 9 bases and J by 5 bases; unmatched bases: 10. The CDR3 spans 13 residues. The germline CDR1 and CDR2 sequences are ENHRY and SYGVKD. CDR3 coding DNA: TGTGCCATAGGCAGCGGGGTTATCGACGAGCAGTACTTC. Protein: CAIGSGVIDEQYF.

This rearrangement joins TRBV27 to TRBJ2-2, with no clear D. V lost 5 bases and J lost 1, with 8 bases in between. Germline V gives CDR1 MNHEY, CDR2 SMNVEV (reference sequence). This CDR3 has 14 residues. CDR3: CASSGSRNTGELFF. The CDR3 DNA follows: TGTGCCAGCAGTGGCAGTCGGAACACCGGGGAGCTGTTTTTT.

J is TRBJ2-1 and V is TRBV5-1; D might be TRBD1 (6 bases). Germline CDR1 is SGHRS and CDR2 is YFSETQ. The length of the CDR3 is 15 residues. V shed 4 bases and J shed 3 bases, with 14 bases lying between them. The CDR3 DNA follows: TGCGCCAGCAGCGCCCGACAGGATTTCTACAATGAGCAGTTCTTC. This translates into CASSARQDFYNEQFF.

The CDR3 region has the DNA TGTGCCAGCAGTGGACAGGGGGTGAACACTGAAGCTTTCTTT. This gives the protein CASSGQGVNTEAFF. This sequence joins TRBV6-4 and TRBJ1-1, with 9 bases lining up with TRBD1. Germline loops: CDR1 MRHNA, CDR2 SNTAGT. Unmatched junction bases numbered 0, after V lost 4 bases and J lost 0 bases. This CDR3 is built from 14 residues.

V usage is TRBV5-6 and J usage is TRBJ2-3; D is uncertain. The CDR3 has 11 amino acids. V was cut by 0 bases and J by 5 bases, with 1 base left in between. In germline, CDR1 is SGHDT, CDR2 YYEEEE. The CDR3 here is CASSLEDTQYF. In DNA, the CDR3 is TGTGCCAGCAGCTTGGAAGATACGCAGTATTTT.

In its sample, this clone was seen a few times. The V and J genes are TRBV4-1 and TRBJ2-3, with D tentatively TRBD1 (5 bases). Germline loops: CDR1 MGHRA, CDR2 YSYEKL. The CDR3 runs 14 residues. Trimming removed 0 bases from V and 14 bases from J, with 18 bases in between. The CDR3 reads CASSQDQGHGSLYF. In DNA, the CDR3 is TGCGCCAGCAGCCAAGATCAAGGACACGGGTCTCTGTATTTT.

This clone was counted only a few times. The DNA for the CDR3 is TGCAGCGTTGTGCAGGTTCGCACTGAAGCTTTCTTT. Translating it yields CSVVQVRTEAFF. J is TRBJ1-1 and V is TRBV29-1; D uncertain. Looked up from germline, CDR1 is SQVTM and CDR2 is ANQGSEA. The CDR3 totals 12 residues. Trimming left V 4 bases short and J 4 bases short, with 10 bases between.

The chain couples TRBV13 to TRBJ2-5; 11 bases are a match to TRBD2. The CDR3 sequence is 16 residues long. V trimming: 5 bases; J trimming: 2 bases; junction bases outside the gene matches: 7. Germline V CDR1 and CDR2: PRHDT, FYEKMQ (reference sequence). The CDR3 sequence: CASSPRLAGLQETQYF. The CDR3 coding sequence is TGTGCCAGCAGCCCCAGACTAGCGGGGTTACAAGAGACCCAGTACTTC.